These T cell receptor beta chains were read from a single sample in a study of spatial heterogeneity in lung cancer. TCRdb itself ran the 5' RACE reads through MiXCR, one entry per CDR3 protein. The sample carries about 10,000 distinct CDR3 sequences, about 23% recorded once. This specimen was PBMCs, taken at follow-up. The receptors were sampled from a female donor with early-stage non-small cell lung cancer. Each CDR3 is given with its conserved first and last residue. The listing skips clone size in some rows; elsewhere it reads once, few, many or a size class.

J gene | clone size | V gene | CDR3 protein
TRBJ1-5 | NA | TRBV7-2 | CASSFQIGSRQPQHF
TRBJ1-1 | few | TRBV7-3 | CASSLAGGAEAFF
TRBJ2-2 | NA | TRBV7-6 | CASSLGLPNTGELFF
TRBJ1-5 | medium-sized | TRBV29-1 | CSVGEGDGQPQHF
TRBJ1-4 | NA | TRBV28 | CASKGQSSTNEKLFF
TRBJ2-6 | NA | TRBV2 | CASSVGGSGANVLTF
TRBJ2-3 | few | TRBV5-1 | CASSLARGEDTQYF
TRBJ2-7 | few | TRBV5-1 | CASSFRPGLPSYEQYF
TRBJ1-1 | NA | TRBV6-2/TRBV6-3 | CAAGGMNTEAFF
TRBJ2-3 | medium-sized | TRBV7-6 | CASSPREDRAGTDTQYF
TRBJ2-5 | NA | TRBV20-1 | CSARDPTGQETQYF
TRBJ2-5 | NA | TRBV7-6 | CPSSLGRLKDETQYF
TRBJ2-1 | NA | TRBV24-1 | CATSDLHQGNEQFF
TRBJ2-4 | NA | TRBV3-1 | CASSLRPREGKNIQYF
TRBJ1-1 | NA | TRBV7-2 | CASSLVGTGLNTEAFF
TRBJ2-4 | few | TRBV7-8 | CASSASGTGPQNIQYF
TRBJ2-1 | NA | TRBV20-1 | CSARSAVNEQFF
TRBJ2-7 | few | TRBV11-2 | CASSFGRMQYF
TRBJ2-1 | few | TRBV7-2 | CASSQSYNEQFF
TRBJ2-1 | medium-sized | TRBV28 | CASSFRSATRNEQFF
TRBJ1-2 | few | TRBV30 | CAWSVTAHGYTF
TRBJ2-3 | once | TRBV5-1 | CASSQGLAGFSSTDTQYF
TRBJ2-7 | NA | TRBV27 | CASSSDREGDEQYF
TRBJ2-1 | medium-sized | TRBV28 | CASSPSLGSAYNEQFF